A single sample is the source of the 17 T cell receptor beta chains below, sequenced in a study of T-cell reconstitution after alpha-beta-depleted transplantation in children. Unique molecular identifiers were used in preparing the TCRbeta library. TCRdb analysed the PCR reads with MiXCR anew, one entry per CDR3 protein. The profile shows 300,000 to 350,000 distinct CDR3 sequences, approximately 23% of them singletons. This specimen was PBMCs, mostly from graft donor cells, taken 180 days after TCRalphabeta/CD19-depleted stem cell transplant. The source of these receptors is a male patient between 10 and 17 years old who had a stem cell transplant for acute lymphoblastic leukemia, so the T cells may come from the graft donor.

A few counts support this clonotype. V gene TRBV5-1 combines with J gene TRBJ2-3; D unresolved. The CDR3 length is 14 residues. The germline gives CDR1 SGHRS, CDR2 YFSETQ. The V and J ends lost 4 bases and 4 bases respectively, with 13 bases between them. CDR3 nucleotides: TGCGCCAGCAGCCCCTTGTTACGAGCAGATACGCAGTATTTT. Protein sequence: CASSPLLRADTQYF. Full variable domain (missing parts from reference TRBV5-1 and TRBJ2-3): KAGVTQTPRYLIKTRGQQVTLSCSPISGHRSVSWYQQTPGQGLQFLFEYFSETQRNKGNFPGRFSGRQFSNSRSEMNVSTLELGDSALYLCASSPLLRADTQYFGPGTRLTVL.

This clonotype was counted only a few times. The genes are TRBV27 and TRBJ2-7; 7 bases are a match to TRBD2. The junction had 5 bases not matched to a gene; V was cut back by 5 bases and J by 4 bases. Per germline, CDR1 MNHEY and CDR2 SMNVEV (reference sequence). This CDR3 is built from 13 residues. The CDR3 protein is CASSQTSWYEQYF. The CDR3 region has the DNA TGTGCCAGCAGTCAGACTAGCTGGTACGAGCAGTACTTC.

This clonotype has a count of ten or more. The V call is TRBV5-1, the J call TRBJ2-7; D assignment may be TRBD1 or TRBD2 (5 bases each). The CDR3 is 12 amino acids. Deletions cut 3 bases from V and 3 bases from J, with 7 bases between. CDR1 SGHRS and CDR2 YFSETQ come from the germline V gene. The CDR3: CASSWDLYEQYF. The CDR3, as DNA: TGCGCCAGCAGCTGGGACCTCTACGAGCAGTACTTC.

This chain's CDR3 is CASSFGGVGDGQETQYF. Written as DNA, the CDR3 is TGTGCCAGCAGTTTCGGAGGGGTGGGAGATGGACAAGAGACCCAGTACTTC. V gene TRBV6-5 combines with J gene TRBJ2-5, with D perhaps TRBD2 (6 bases). V was shortened by 4 bases and J by 2 bases, with 20 bases between the two germline ends. Per germline, CDR1 MNHEY and CDR2 SVGAGI. The length of the CDR3 is 17 residues.

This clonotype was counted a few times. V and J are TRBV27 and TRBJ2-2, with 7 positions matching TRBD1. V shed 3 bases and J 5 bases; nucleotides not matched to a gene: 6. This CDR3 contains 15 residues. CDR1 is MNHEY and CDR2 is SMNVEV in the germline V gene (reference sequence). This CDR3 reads CASSFRGSGTGELFF. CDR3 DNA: TGTGCCAGCAGTTTCAGGGGGAGTGGGACCGGGGAGCTGTTTTTT.

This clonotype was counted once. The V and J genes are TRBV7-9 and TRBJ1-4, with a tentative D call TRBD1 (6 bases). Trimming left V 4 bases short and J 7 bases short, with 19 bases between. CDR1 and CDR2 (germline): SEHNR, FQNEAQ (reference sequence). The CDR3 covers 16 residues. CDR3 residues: CASSSHGGREAEKLFF. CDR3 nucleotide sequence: TGTGCCAGCAGCTCCCATGGGGGCAGGGAGGCTGAAAAACTGTTTTTT.

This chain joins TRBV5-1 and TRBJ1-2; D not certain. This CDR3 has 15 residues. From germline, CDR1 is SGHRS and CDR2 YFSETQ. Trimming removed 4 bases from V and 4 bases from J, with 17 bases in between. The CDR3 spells CASSPSRGLGYGYTF. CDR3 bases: TGCGCCAGCAGCCCATCCCGGGGTCTGGGCTATGGCTACACCTTC.

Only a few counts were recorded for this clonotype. In DNA, the CDR3 is TGTGCCAGCAGCCCTAGTGGGGGCCCCATCTCTGGGGCCAACGTCCTGACTTTC. Its protein product is CASSPSGGPISGANVLTF. V is TRBV9 and J is TRBJ2-6; tentatively, D is TRBD1 (6 bases). Germline CDR1 is SGDLS and CDR2 is YYNGEE. The CDR3 consists of 18 residues. Trimming cost V 4 bases and J 0 bases, with 17 bases left between them.

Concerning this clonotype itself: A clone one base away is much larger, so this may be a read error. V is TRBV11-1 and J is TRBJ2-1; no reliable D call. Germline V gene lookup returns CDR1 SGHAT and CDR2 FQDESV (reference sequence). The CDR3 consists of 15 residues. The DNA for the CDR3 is TGTGCCAGCAGCCCGCGTAATCATTACTACAATGAGCAGCTCTTC. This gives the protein CASSPRNHYYNEQLF.

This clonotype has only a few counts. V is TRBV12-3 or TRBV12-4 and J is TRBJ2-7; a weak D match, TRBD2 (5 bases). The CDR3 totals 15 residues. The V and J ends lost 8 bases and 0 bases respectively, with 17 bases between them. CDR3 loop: CASGRGKAPSYEQYF. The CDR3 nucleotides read TGTGCCAGCGGTAGAGGGAAGGCCCCCTCCTACGAGCAGTACTTC.

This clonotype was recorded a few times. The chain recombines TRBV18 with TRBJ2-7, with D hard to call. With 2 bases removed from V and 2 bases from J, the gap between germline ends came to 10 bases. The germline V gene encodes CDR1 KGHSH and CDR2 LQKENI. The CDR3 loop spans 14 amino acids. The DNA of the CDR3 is TGTGCCAGCTCACCATCTCGGTCAACCTACGAGCAGTACTTC. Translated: CASSPSRSTYEQYF. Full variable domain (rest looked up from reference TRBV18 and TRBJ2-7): NAGVMQNPRHLVRRRGQEARLRCSPMKGHSHVYWYRQLPEEGLKFMVYLQKENIIDESGMPKERFSAEFPKEGPSILRIQQVVRGDSAAYFCASSPSRSTYEQYFGPGTRLTVT.

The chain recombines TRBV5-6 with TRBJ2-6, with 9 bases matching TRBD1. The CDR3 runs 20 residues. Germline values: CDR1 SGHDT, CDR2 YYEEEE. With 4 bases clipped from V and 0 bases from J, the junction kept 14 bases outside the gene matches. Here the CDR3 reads CASSSIRQGVSISGANVLTF. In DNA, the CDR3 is TGTGCCAGCAGCAGCATCAGACAGGGGGTATCTATCTCTGGGGCCAACGTCCTGACTTTC.

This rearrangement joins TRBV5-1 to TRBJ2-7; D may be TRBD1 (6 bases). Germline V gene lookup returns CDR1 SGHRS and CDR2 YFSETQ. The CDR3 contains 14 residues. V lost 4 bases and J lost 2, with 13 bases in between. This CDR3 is CASSLQGDAYEQYF. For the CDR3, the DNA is TGCGCCAGCAGCCTACAGGGAGATGCCTACGAGCAGTACTTC.

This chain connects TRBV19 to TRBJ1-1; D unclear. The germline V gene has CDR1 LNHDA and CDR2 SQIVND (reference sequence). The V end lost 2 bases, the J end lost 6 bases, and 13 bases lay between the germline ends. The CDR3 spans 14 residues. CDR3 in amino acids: CASSISDVRAEAFF. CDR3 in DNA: TGTGCCAGTAGTATAAGTGACGTGAGGGCTGAAGCTTTCTTT.

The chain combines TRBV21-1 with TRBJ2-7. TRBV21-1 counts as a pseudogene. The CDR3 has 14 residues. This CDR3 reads CASSKRSGAYEQYF. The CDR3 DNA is TGTGCCAGCAGCAAACGGAGCGGCGCCTACGAGCAGTACTTC.

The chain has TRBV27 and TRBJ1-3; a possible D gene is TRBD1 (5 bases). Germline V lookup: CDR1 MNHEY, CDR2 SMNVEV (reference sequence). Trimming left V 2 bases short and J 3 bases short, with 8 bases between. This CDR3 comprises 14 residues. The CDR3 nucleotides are TGTGCCAGCAGTTTACAGGGAGATGGAAACACCATATATTTT. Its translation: CASSLQGDGNTIYF.

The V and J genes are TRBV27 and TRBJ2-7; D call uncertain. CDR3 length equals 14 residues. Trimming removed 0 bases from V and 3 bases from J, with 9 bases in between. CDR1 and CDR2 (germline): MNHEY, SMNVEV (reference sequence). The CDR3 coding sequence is TGTGCCAGCAGTTTATCCCCGGACGGCTACGAGCAGTACTTC. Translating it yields CASSLSPDGYEQYF.